This note documents a single T cell receptor beta chain sequence. Its antigen remains unidentified. The source of the sample is a study of cytomegalovirus exposure and HLA in healthy donors. Study-level findings and limits: A few CMV-associated chains were confirmed in vitro to be specific for CMV antigens.

The PCR used 60 Vbeta and 13 Jbeta primers. Profiled with immunoSEQ multiplex PCR; TCRdb holds only in-frame clones, not every one. The sample comprises 80,000 to 100,000 clones, 70% to 75% of which are singletons, and more than 3% rests with the top ten. Looked up from germline, CDR1 is LNHNV and CDR2 is YYDKDF (reference sequence). This CDR3 comprises 17 residues. The V gene end was trimmed by 3 bases and the J gene end by 0 bases; junction bases not matched to a gene: 6. Sequenced input: PBMCs. This chain joins TRBV15 and TRBJ2-3, with 10 nucleotides matching TRBD1. The receptor comes from a man aged 40-55 years in good health and CMV-seronegative. CDR3: CATSSNDRGLSTDTQYF. The CDR3 DNA reads as TGTGCCACCAGCAGCAATGACAGGGGGCTCAGCACAGATACGCAGTATTTT.